What follows is one TCR beta chain and its context. The data originate from a study of blood T cell repertoires in COVID-19. Looking at the study overall: Whether acute or convalescent, the COVID-19 samples came from the United States, Italy and Spain. The analysed material was cDNA or gDNA that came from T cells, B-cell-depleted T cells, or PBMCs.

In the study's own analysis: Amplification of reference gene primers provided the estimated nucleated cell counts. Clones were sequenced by immunoSEQ multiplex PCR, and TCRdb holds only the in-frame ones, with some missing. The D gene and trimming were derived from the DNA, and the V and J assignments and clone size from that table. This table holds fewer than 300,000 clones, over 75% found once. CDR3 length equals 15 residues. In germline, CDR1 is MDHEN, CDR2 SYDVKM. V lost 7 bases to trimming and J lost 1 base, with 16 bases between them. The origin of this receptor is a human donor in a cohort sampled during active COVID-19. This chain uses TRBV28 with TRBJ1-1; a weak D match, TRBD1 (6 bases). Specimen: peripheral blood. In nucleotides, the CDR3 is TGTGCCAGCAACCCGGGGGGCCAGGGGAACACTGAAGCTTTCTTT. It translates to CASNPGGQGNTEAFF. Complete variable domain (other parts from reference TRBV28 and TRBJ1-1): DVKVTQSSRYLVKRTGEKVFLECVQDMDHENMFWYRQDPGLGLRLIYFSYDVKMKEKGDIPEGYSVSREKKERFSLILESASTNQTSMYLCASNPGGQGNTEAFFGQGTRLTVV.